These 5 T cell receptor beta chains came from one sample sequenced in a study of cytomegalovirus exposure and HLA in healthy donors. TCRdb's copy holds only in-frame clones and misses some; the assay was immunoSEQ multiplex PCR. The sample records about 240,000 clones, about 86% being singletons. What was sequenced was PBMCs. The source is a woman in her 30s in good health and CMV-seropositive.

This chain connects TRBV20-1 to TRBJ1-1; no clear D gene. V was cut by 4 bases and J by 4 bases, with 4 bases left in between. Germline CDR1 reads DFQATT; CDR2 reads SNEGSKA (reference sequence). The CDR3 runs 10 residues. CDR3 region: CSATFTEAFF. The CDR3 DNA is TGCAGTGCTACGTTCACTGAAGCTTTCTTT.

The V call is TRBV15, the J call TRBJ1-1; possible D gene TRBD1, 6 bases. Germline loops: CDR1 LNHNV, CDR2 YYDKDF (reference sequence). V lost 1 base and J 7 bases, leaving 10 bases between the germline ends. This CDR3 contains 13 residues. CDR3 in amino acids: CATSRAGEGEAFF. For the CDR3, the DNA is TGTGCCACCAGCAGAGCAGGGGAAGGTGAAGCTTTCTTT. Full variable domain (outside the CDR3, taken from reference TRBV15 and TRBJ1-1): DAMVIQNPRYQVTQFGKPVTLSCSQTLNHNVMYWYQQKSSQAPKLLFHYYDKDFNNEADTPDNFQSRRPNTSFCFLDIRSPGLGDTAMYLCATSRAGEGEAFFGQGTRLTVV.

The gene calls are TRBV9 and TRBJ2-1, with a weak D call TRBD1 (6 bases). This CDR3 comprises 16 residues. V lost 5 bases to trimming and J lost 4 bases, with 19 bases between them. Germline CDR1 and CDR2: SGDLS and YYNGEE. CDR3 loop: CASSGAKGELYNEQFF. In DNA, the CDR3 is TGTGCCAGCAGTGGGGCCAAGGGGGAACTTTACAATGAGCAGTTCTTC.

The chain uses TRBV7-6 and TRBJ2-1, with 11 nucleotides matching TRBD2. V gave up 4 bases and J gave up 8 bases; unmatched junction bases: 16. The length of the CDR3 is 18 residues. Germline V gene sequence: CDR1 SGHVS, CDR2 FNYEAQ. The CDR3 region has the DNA TGTGCCAGCAGCTCACCTCTAGCGGGAGGACGCCTGACCGATGAGCAGTTCTTC. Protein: CASSSPLAGGRLTDEQFF.

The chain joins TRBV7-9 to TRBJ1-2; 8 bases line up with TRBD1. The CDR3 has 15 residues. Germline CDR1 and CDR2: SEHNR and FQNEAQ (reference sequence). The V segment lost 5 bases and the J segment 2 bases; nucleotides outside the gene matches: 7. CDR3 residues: CASSPGQGLNYGYTF. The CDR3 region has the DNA TGTGCCAGCAGCCCTGGACAGGGTCTCAACTATGGCTACACCTTC.